Below are 15 T cell receptor beta chains sequenced from a single sample in a study of cytomegalovirus exposure and HLA in healthy donors. Vbeta (60) and Jbeta (13) primers were used in the PCR. Sequenced by immunoSEQ multiplex PCR; TCRdb stores in-frame clones only, minus some. The table includes approximately 220,000 clones, about 74% detected once. The sample taken for sequencing was PBMCs. All receptors derive from a woman aged 25 to 45 in good health and CMV-seronegative.

The rearrangement joins TRBV7-9 to TRBJ1-4; 7 bases map to TRBD1. CDR1 is SEHNR, CDR2 FQNEAQ, per germline (reference sequence). The V gene end was trimmed by 3 bases and the J gene end by 8 bases; junction bases not matched to a gene: 9. CDR3 size: 15 residues. The chain's CDR3 is CASSLADRVDEKLFF. CDR3 in DNA: TGTGCCAGCAGCTTGGCTGACAGGGTAGACGAAAAACTGTTTTTT.

The rearrangement joins TRBV19 to TRBJ1-1, with D perhaps TRBD1 (5 bases). CDR1 and CDR2 (germline): LNHDA, SQIVND (reference sequence). Between the trimmed V and J ends, which lost 0 bases and 7 bases, there was a span of 24 bases. The CDR3 is 18 residues long. CDR3 in DNA: TGTGCCAGTAGTATAGATCGGTGGAGGGGCGATGCCACCGTTGAAGCTTTCTTT. This gives the protein CASSIDRWRGDATVEAFF. The full variable domain, completed using reference TRBV19 and TRBJ1-1, is DGGITQSPKYLFRKEGQNVTLSCEQNLNHDAMYWYRQDPGQGLRLIYYSQIVNDFQKGDIAEGYSVSREKKESFPLTVTSAQKNPTAFYLCASSIDRWRGDATVEAFFGQGTRLTVV.

The chain carries TRBV4-2 and TRBJ2-2, with 14 bases that match TRBD2. Germline CDR1 reads LGHNA; CDR2 reads YNFKEQ. This CDR3 contains 19 residues. Trimming took 7 bases from V and 2 from J; bases not matched to a gene: 12. The CDR3 coding sequence is TGTGCCAGCACCGCTATGGCGACTAGCGGGGGGGCTAACACCGGGGAGCTGTTTTTT. It specifies CASTAMATSGGANTGELFF.

This clone was found many times. In the same sample, other DNA sequences code for this CDR3. This rearrangement joins TRBV6-6 to TRBJ1-5; D perhaps matches TRBD1 (6 bases). The V gene lost 5 bases and the J gene lost 6 bases, with 14 bases spanning the gap. Germline V gene lookup returns CDR1 MNHNY and CDR2 SVGAGI (reference sequence). This CDR3 comprises 14 residues. The CDR3 loop reads CASSPSGQSQPQHF. CDR3 coding DNA: TGTGCCAGCAGTCCCTCCGGACAGTCTCAGCCCCAGCATTTT.

The chain couples TRBV9 to TRBJ1-2, with a weak D call TRBD1 (6 bases). V lost 4 bases, J lost 10 bases, and 20 bases lay in between. This CDR3 comprises 14 residues. Germline values: CDR1 SGDLS, CDR2 YYNGEE. The chain's CDR3 is CASSSSFQGNAYTF. CDR3 DNA: TGTGCCAGCAGCTCTTCCTTCCAGGGGAATGCCTACACCTTC.

The chain is built from TRBV6-4 and TRBJ2-1, with D possibly being TRBD2 (6 bases). Germline CDR1 is MRHNA and CDR2 is SNTAGT. The germline V and J ends were trimmed by 3 bases and 9 bases, with 12 bases remaining between them. The CDR3 is 13 residues long. The CDR3 DNA follows: TGTGCCAGCAGTGAATGGGGGGAATTTGAGCAGTTCTTC. This sequence encodes CASSEWGEFEQFF.

This clone was found a few times. The chain uses TRBV27 and TRBJ2-3; D is ambiguous. Looked up from germline, CDR1 is MNHEY and CDR2 is SMNVEV (reference sequence). The CDR3 is 14 residues long. V was pared by 7 bases and J by 2 bases, with 13 bases between. The CDR3 region has the DNA TGTGCCAGCACGGGTGGTAGCCACACAGATACGCAGTATTTT. This encodes CASTGGSHTDTQYF.

Only one count was recorded for this clone. CDR3 sequence reads: CASSLDRGPQETQYF. The DNA of the CDR3 is TGTGCCAGCAGCTTAGACAGGGGACCCCAAGAGACCCAGTACTTC. V usage is TRBV7-9 and J usage is TRBJ2-5, with 7 nucleotides matching TRBD1. The germline V gene has CDR1 SEHNR and CDR2 FQNEAQ (reference sequence). The CDR3 is 15 residues long. The J segment lost 1 base and the V segment lost 1 base, leaving 3 bases of the junction unmatched.

Note on this clone: Its ends do not fully match the called genes, so a read error is possible. The CDR3 region is CDSSEAIEAGAKETQYF. The CDR3 nucleotides read TGTGACAGCAGTGAAGCTATTGAGGCGGGGGCGAAAGAGACCCAGTACTTC. The chain links TRBV6-1 to TRBJ2-5; possibly TRBD2 for D (7 bases). The CDR3 consists of 17 residues. CDR1 is MNHNS, CDR2 SASEGT, per germline.

The table lists this clone with a few counts. The chain has TRBV29-1 and TRBJ1-2; D is ambiguous. Trimming cost V 7 bases and J 6 bases, with 18 bases left between them. The CDR3 spans 13 residues. Per germline, CDR1 SQVTM and CDR2 ANQGSEA. CDR3 in amino acids: CSASLSQRNGYTF. The DNA of the CDR3 is TGCAGCGCTAGCCTAAGTCAGAGGAATGGCTACACCTTC.

J is TRBJ2-5 and V is TRBV10-3; TRBD1 aligns across 7 bases. The trim removed 5 bases at V and 2 bases at J, leaving 2 bases unmatched. The germline gives CDR1 ENHRY, CDR2 SYGVKD. The CDR3 has 13 residues. The CDR3 sequence: CAISRGQQETQYF. In nucleotides, the CDR3 is TGTGCCATCAGTCGGGGACAGCAAGAGACCCAGTACTTC.

The chain has TRBV4-1 and TRBJ2-5; no definite D call. In germline, CDR1 is MGHRA, CDR2 YSYEKL. This CDR3 spans 15 amino acids. The V gene lost 1 base and the J gene lost 4 bases, with 13 bases spanning the gap. This chain's CDR3 is CASSQVPGPSETQYF. CDR3 in DNA: TGCGCCAGCAGCCAAGTGCCTGGCCCATCAGAGACCCAGTACTTC.

J is TRBJ2-5 and V is TRBV5-4; TRBD2 aligns across 9 bases. This CDR3 has 15 amino acids. Trimming cost V 4 bases and J 5 bases; bases outside gene matches: 9. CDR1 SGHNT and CDR2 YYREEE come from the germline V gene (reference sequence). The DNA for the CDR3 is TGTGCCAGCAGCCCTGAGTTAGCGGGGGAGGAGACCCAGTACTTC. Its translation is CASSPELAGEETQYF.

The V call is TRBV10-2, the J call TRBJ1-5, with 11 bases matching TRBD1. The V segment lost 3 bases and the J segment 8 bases; nucleotides outside the gene matches: 6. CDR1 is WSHSY and CDR2 is SAAADI in the germline V gene. The CDR3 consists of 15 residues. CDR3 DNA sequence: TGCGCCAGCAGTGAAGGGGGGACAGGGGGAAAGCCCCAGCATTTT. This translates into CASSEGGTGGKPQHF.

The V and J genes are TRBV11-2 and TRBJ2-2; 10 positions agree with TRBD2. This CDR3 region has 15 residues. Germline-derived CDR1 and CDR2 are SGHAT and FQNNGV. J lost 4 bases, V lost 3 bases, and 2 bases had no gene match. The CDR3 nucleotides read TGTGCCAGCAGCTTGGGACTAGCGAGCACCGGGGAGCTGTTTTTT. Protein sequence: CASSLGLASTGELFF.